This T cell receptor (beta chain) stems from a study of T cell changes during pregnancy in multiple sclerosis. Measured with immunoSEQ multiplex PCR; TCRdb has only the in-frame clones, and not every one. This table holds roughly 70,000 clones, less than 95% found once. The CDR3 has 11 residues. The germline gives CDR1 SGHDT, CDR2 YYEEEE. Trimming shortened V by 4 bases and J by 8 bases, and 9 bases separated the two germline ends. The sequence was obtained from a female donor with multiple sclerosis, enrolled in a pregnancy study. This rearrangement joins TRBV5-6 to TRBJ1-1; TRBD1 is a possible D gene (6 bases). The sample consisted of peripheral blood, taken in the third trimester of pregnancy. The CDR3 nucleotides are TGTGCCAGCAGCCAGGGGCCCGAAGCTTTCTTT. Its translation: CASSQGPEAFF.